Listed below are T cell receptor beta chains from one sample, sequenced in a study of blood T cell repertoires in COVID-19. Method: immunoSEQ multiplex PCR; TCRdb's copy keeps in-frame clones and lacks some. The sample yields roughly 300,000 clones, about nine tenths seen once. The sequenced sample was peripheral blood. These receptor sequences come from a woman aged 25 to 45 with COVID-19, enrolled during active disease. The conserved cysteine and the conserved F or W are not part of the CDR3 here. The D gene is left open where the match is weak.

NA TRBJ1-6 TRBV30 AWSVRKGGNSPLH
NA TRBJ1-6 TRBV28 ASSPTRLPGGSPLH
TRBD2 TRBJ2-3 TRBV7-8 ASGLAGAPPDTQY
NA TRBJ1-4 TRBV5-6 ASSFGGNEKLF
NA TRBJ2-5 TRBV11-2 ASSLVVAAGETQY
NA TRBJ2-3 TRBV21-1 ASSPRDSAATSFTDTQY
NA TRBJ2-3 TRBV12-3/TRBV12-4 ASRLTSTDTQY
TRBD2 TRBJ2-1 TRBV13 ASSSGGEGEQF
NA TRBJ1-1 TRBV25-1 ASSAYWNTEAF
TRBD1 TRBJ1-1 TRBV11-1 ASSSGQGYYTEAF
NA TRBJ1-6 TRBV7-9 ASSIRVSNSPLH
NA TRBJ1-5 TRBV19 ASSSSGGQPQH
NA TRBJ1-2 TRBV6-5 ASSYVSTSNYGYT
TRBD1 TRBJ1-6 TRBV2 ASKPGTGVSPLH
NA TRBJ2-7 TRBV7-2 ASSPTSYGSYEQY
NA TRBJ2-5 TRBV4-2 ASSQDGGLSQETQY
TRBD2 TRBJ2-3 TRBV7-8 ASSLRLAGADTQY
NA TRBJ2-2 TRBV19 ASSGGHYANTGELF
TRBD1 TRBJ1-2 TRBV25-1 ASSATGGHGYT
TRBD2 TRBJ2-3 TRBV11-2 ASSWTRYTDTQY
TRBD2 TRBJ2-1 TRBV7-9 ASSFVRGGSYNEQF
NA TRBJ1-4 TRBV3-1/TRBV3-2 ASSLTSLGSEKLF
TRBD1 TRBJ2-7 TRBV10-3 AILGTGGYEQY
NA TRBJ2-5 TRBV6-4 ASSEEGGAPQETQY
NA TRBJ1-1 TRBV2 ASSESPPRNTEAF
TRBD1 TRBJ1-1 TRBV28 ASLTLGQGPKNTEAF
TRBD1 TRBJ1-1 TRBV6-5 ASSYTGQGAKAF
NA TRBJ2-7 TRBV2 ASSSTRATYEQY
TRBD1 TRBJ1-3 TRBV3-1/TRBV3-2 ASSQRGQGASFGNTIY
NA TRBJ2-7 TRBV5-8 ASSLAWDTPGGSYEQY
TRBD1 TRBJ1-1 TRBV29-1 SVVSPGTGTTEAF
TRBD1 TRBJ1-6 TRBV2 ASSEDRGYNSPLH
NA TRBJ2-3 TRBV15 ATSPRATDTQY
NA TRBJ1-1 TRBV18 ASSKGPNTEAF
NA TRBJ1-5 TRBV10-3 AISGGADSNQPQH
NA TRBJ1-4 TRBV4-1 ASSRYQGRTNEKLF
TRBD2 TRBJ2-5 TRBV18 ASSPLVLAGEETQY
TRBD1 TRBJ2-5 TRBV5-5 ASSHQTGPQETQY
NA TRBJ1-2 TRBV3-1/TRBV3-2 ASSQGASDT
TRBD2 TRBJ2-2 TRBV18 ASSTSGGSNTGELF
NA TRBJ1-1 TRBV6-5 ASSLAGMNTEAF
TRBD1 TRBJ1-4 TRBV4-2 ASSPGQGATDNEKLF
TRBD1 TRBJ2-2 TRBV2 ASSVLGTGTGELF
NA TRBJ1-2 TRBV14 ASSPNDFLEGYT
NA TRBJ1-1 TRBV28 ASSHLGRVDFTEAF
TRBD1 TRBJ1-2 TRBV2 ASYGQSGTGNYGYT